These 13 T cell receptor beta chains share one sample of origin, sequenced in a study of early T cells in non-severe SARS-CoV-2 infection (dated by TCRdb to the early 2020s). The library was generated by 5' RACE. Data came from a NextSeq 500. TCRdb reanalyzed the raw reads on its own, using fastp at Q25 for trimming and MiXCR for clone calling, and kept in-frame beta chains. Under each unique CDR3 protein, matching rows form one entry showing the most common genes and DNA. The sample records about 46,000 distinct CDR3 sequences, almost 5.5% of which are singletons. Approximately 5.1% of the sample belongs to the ten largest clones. Sequenced material: whole blood, taken at baseline. These receptors all come from an adult who was a healthcare worker with PCR-confirmed SARS-CoV-2 infection or an uninfected control (not recorded which).

This clonotype has at least ten counts. One end of the junction fails to match germline, which may point to a read error. The V gene is TRBV7-7, the J gene TRBJ2-1, with 10 bases that match TRBD1. Germline V CDR1 and CDR2: SSHAT, FNYEAQ (reference sequence). This CDR3 is built from 16 residues. The CDR3 here is CASSFLPGQGSYEQFF. The DNA for the CDR3 is TGTGCTAGCAGCTTTCTGCCGGGACAGGGGTCGTACGAGCAGTTCTTC.

This clonotype was observed at least ten times. The chain recombines TRBV7-6 with TRBJ2-1; D is possibly TRBD1 (6 bases). CDR1 and CDR2 (germline): SGHVS, FNYEAQ. Trimming removed 4 bases from V and 10 bases from J, with 11 bases in between. This CDR3 is built from 12 residues. The CDR3 DNA follows: TGTGCCAGCAGCTACGCCGGGACAGAGCAGTTCTTC. This encodes CASSYAGTEQFF.

This clonotype was seen ten or more times. The chain has TRBV29-1 and TRBJ2-3, with D tentatively TRBD1 (5 bases). Trimming stripped 3 bases from V and 2 bases from J, with 15 bases between. CDR1 and CDR2 from the germline V gene are SQVTM and ANQGSEA. The CDR3 totals 15 residues. The DNA for the CDR3 is TGCAGCGTTGATTGGTCAGGGATCCCCACAGATACGCAGTATTTT. It yields the protein CSVDWSGIPTDTQYF.

The table lists this clonotype with many counts. The chain is built from TRBV29-1 and TRBJ1-1, with unresolved D. Trimming removed 5 bases from V and 1 base from J, with 14 bases in between. Germline V gene data show CDR1 as SQVTM and CDR2 as ANQGSEA. This CDR3 is 14 amino acids long. In DNA form, the CDR3 reads TGCAGCGTTAAAACGGCCATAACGAACACTGAAGCTTTCTTT. It specifies CSVKTAITNTEAFF.

The sample holds a few counts of this clonotype. This chain uses TRBV7-9 with TRBJ1-3; D ambiguous. With 1 base removed from V and 0 bases from J, the gap between germline ends came to 13 bases. The CDR3 consists of 17 residues. Germline lookup yields CDR1 SEHNR and CDR2 FQNEAQ (reference sequence). The CDR3 DNA follows: TGTGCCAGCAGCTTAGGTTCGGTAGGAGGCTCTGGAAACACCATATATTTT. This codes for CASSLGSVGGSGNTIYF. Together with reference TRBV7-9 and TRBJ1-3, the CDR3 gives the full variable domain: DTGVSQNPRHKITKRGQNVTFRCDPISEHNRLYWYRQTLGQGPEFLTYFQNEAQLEKSRLLSDRFSAERPKGSFSTLEIQRTEQGDSAMYLCASSLGSVGGSGNTIYFGEGSWLTVV.

This clonotype was counted many times. The chain has TRBV11-2 and TRBJ1-4; TRBD1 might be the D (6 bases). Trimming removed 4 bases from V and 7 bases from J, with 16 bases in between. Germline CDR1 is SGHAT and CDR2 is FQNNGV. CDR3 size: 15 residues. DNA of the CDR3: TGTGCCAGCAGCTCCCCCAGGGGCAGTGGTGAAAAACTGTTTTTT. It specifies CASSSPRGSGEKLFF.

J is TRBJ1-4 and V is TRBV7-8, with D possibly TRBD1 on 5 matching bases. The V and J ends lost 5 bases and 6 bases respectively, with 16 bases between them. The CDR3 totals 15 residues. The V gene's germline CDR1 is SGHVS and CDR2 FQNEAQ. CDR3 in amino acids: CASSLLGRWDEKLFF. The DNA of the CDR3 is TGTGCCAGCAGCCTGCTGGGACGGTGGGATGAAAAACTGTTTTTT.

Ten or more counts support this clonotype. V usage is TRBV20-1 and J usage is TRBJ1-4; D unresolved. V was shortened by 5 bases and J by 0 bases, with 10 bases between the two germline ends. This CDR3 has 14 amino acids. CDR1 DFQATT and CDR2 SNEGSKA come from the germline V gene (reference sequence). The CDR3 nucleotides are TGCAGTGCTCCACAGCCTTCAACTAATGAAAAACTGTTTTTT. Its translation: CSAPQPSTNEKLFF.

This clonotype was observed many times. This chain joins TRBV25-1 and TRBJ2-2, with 7 bases that match TRBD2. Looked up from germline, CDR1 is MGHDK and CDR2 is SYGVNS. After removal of 4 bases from V and 7 bases from J, the junction contained 9 bases not matched to a gene. The CDR3 extends over 15 amino acids. CDR3: CASSAPAGLDGELFF. The CDR3 DNA follows: TGTGCCAGCAGTGCCCCAGCGGGACTTGACGGGGAGCTGTTTTTT.

This clonotype was counted at least ten times. This chain uses TRBV29-1 with TRBJ2-3; D is uncertain. CDR1 is SQVTM and CDR2 is ANQGSEA in the germline V gene. Trimming shortened V by 1 base and J by 4 bases, and 6 bases separated the two germline ends. CDR3 length: 12 amino acids. The CDR3 nucleotides are TGCAGCGTTGAAGCCTATCCAGATACGCAGTATTTT. It specifies CSVEAYPDTQYF.

There are a few counts of this clonotype. In nucleotides, the CDR3 is TGCGCCAGCAGCCTCCTGGGGAGCTCCTACAATGAGCAGTTCTTC. It encodes CASSLLGSSYNEQFF. This chain connects TRBV4-1 to TRBJ2-1, with a tentative D call TRBD2 (5 bases). Germline values: CDR1 MGHRA, CDR2 YSYEKL. The CDR3 covers 15 residues. The V end lost 4 bases, the J end lost 0 bases, and 10 bases lay between the germline ends.

This clonotype was seen ten or more times. This chain joins TRBV3-1 and TRBJ1-5, with 7 bases identical to TRBD1. Trimming cost V 1 base and J 4 bases; bases outside gene matches: 7. This CDR3 comprises 16 residues. In germline, CDR1 is LGHDT, CDR2 YNNKEL (reference sequence). The CDR3 loop is CASSQGIGTENQPQHF. The CDR3 nucleotides read TGTGCCAGCAGCCAAGGGATCGGGACAGAAAATCAGCCCCAGCATTTT.

A note on this clonotype: One base away lies a much larger clone, so this may be a sequencing read error. The chain uses TRBV28 and TRBJ2-5, with TRBD1 matching 11 bases. There are 19 residues in the CDR3. Germline lookup yields CDR1 MDHEN and CDR2 SYDVKM. The CDR3 nucleotides read TGTGTCAGCAGTCCGGAACCGGGACAGGGGGTTAGAAGGCAAGAGACCCAGTACTTC. Protein product: CVSSPEPGQGVRRQETQYF.